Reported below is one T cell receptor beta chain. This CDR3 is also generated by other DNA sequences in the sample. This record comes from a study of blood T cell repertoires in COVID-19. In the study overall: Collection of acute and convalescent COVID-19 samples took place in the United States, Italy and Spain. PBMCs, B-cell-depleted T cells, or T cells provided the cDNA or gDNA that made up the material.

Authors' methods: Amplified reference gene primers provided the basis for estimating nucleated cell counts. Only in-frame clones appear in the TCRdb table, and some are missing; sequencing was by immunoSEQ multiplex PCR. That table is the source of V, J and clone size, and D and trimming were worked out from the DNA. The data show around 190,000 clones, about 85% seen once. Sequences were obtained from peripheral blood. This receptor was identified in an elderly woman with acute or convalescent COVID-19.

CDR3 region: CASSLTGYEQYF. DNA of the CDR3: TGTGCCAGCAGCTTGACAGGCTACGAGCAGTACTTC. The chain has TRBV7-9 and TRBJ2-7; weak D call: TRBD1 (6 bases). Germline V gene sequence: CDR1 SEHNR, CDR2 FQNEAQ (reference sequence). The CDR3 covers 12 residues. V was clipped by 3 bases and J by 3 bases, with 6 bases between them. Complete variable domain (other parts from reference TRBV7-9 and TRBJ2-7): DTGVSQNPRHKITKRGQNVTFRCDPISEHNRLYWYRQTLGQGPEFLTYFQNEAQLEKSRLLSDRFSAERPKGSFSTLEIQRTEQGDSAMYLCASSLTGYEQYFGPGTRLTVT.